The text below deals with one T cell receptor (beta chain). Its antigen remains unidentified. The data stem from a study of OX40 agonist ivuxolimab in advanced cancers. Sampling times: baseline, cycle 4 day 1, cycle 7 day 1. Study-wide results and caveats: Normalized expansion of T-cell clones was also low for some nonresponders. Blood T cells, both CD4+ and CD8+, expanded clonally by week 6 at 0.1 to 3.0 mg/kg.

The repertoire was sequenced with immunoSEQ multiplex PCR; TCRdb's copy has only in-frame clones and lacks some. The sample records roughly 66,000 clones, roughly 85% being singletons. Germline V gives CDR1 SNHLY, CDR2 FYNNEI. This CDR3 is built from 15 residues. Trimming stripped 6 bases from V and 2 bases from J, with 14 bases between. The sample in question was CD4+ or CD8+ T cells sorted from blood, obtained in a trial of the OX40 agonist ivuxolimab. This TCR was recovered from an adult with an advanced solid tumor such as melanoma, head and neck, liver or kidney cancer. V is TRBV2 and J is TRBJ2-4; D assignment may be TRBD1 or TRBD2 (6 bases each). This CDR3 is CASRHRDFTKNIQYF. CDR3 bases: TGTGCCAGCAGGCACAGGGACTTTACCAAAAACATTCAGTACTTC.